This T cell receptor beta chain stems from a study of regulatory T cells in long-lasting Graves disease. The CDR3 consists of 17 residues. V was trimmed by 2 bases and J by 1 base, leaving 20 bases between them. Germline-derived CDR1 and CDR2 are DFQATT and SNEGSKA (reference sequence). Time point noted: newly diagnosed GD, antithyroid drugs for less than 3 months. The TCR library was prepared using RNA isolated from PBMCs. CDR3-region Arm-PCR and iRepertoire HTBI primers produced the TCR beta libraries. MiXCR was run by TCRdb on the multiplex PCR reads, yielding one entry per CDR3 protein. The sample shows approximately 540,000 distinct CDR3 sequences, about 12% of them seen only once. This clonotype was seen more than once but under ten times. The sample was also reused in another study, on T cells in Graves' hyperthyroidism and ophthalmopathy.

The sequence was collected from a woman aged 25 to 39 with Graves disease. The V call is TRBV20-1, the J call TRBJ1-1, with a tentative D call TRBD1 (6 bases). The sequencing used peripheral blood mononuclear cells (PBMCs), collected at new diagnosis, from a patient treated with antithyroid drugs. CDR3 sequence: CSARKTGRNWRNTEAFF. In DNA, the CDR3 is TGCAGTGCTAGAAAAACAGGGAGAAATTGGCGGAACACTGAAGCTTTCTTT.